The 15 T cell receptor beta chains listed next were all sequenced from one sample in a study of CD8+ T cells in alopecia areata. Sequencing relied on a cDNA template that was reverse transcribed from extracted RNA. The table came from immunoSEQ multiplex PCR; TCRdb's copy has only in-frame clones and leaves some out. There are 150,000 to 200,000 clones in the sample; approximately 56% occur only once, and approximately 15% lies in the top ten. Sequenced here: CD4+ T cells sorted from blood, sampled at week 0. The source is a human donor with alopecia areata.

This clone was picked up a small number of times. The chain combines TRBV19 with TRBJ1-1; D is ambiguous. Trimming cost V 0 bases and J 7 bases, with 3 bases left between them. Germline values: CDR1 LNHDA, CDR2 SQIVND (reference sequence). The CDR3 has 11 amino acids. The CDR3 DNA is TGTGCCAGTAGTATAGAGATTGAAGCTTTCTTT. This translates into CASSIEIEAFF.

CDR3 protein: CSVWLGYGYTF. CDR3 sequence (DNA): TGCAGCGTTTGGTTGGGCTATGGCTACACCTTC. The chain is built from TRBV29-1 and TRBJ1-2; no reliable D call. CDR1 SQVTM and CDR2 ANQGSEA come from the germline V gene. CDR3 length: 11 residues. V was pared by 5 bases and J by 4 bases, with 8 bases between.

This chain uses TRBV27 with TRBJ1-1; weak D call: TRBD1 (5 bases). V dropped 3 bases and J dropped 11 bases, with 16 bases sitting between them. Germline CDR1 is MNHEY and CDR2 is SMNVEV (reference sequence). This CDR3 has 13 residues. The CDR3 protein is CASSLTRRDSAFF. The CDR3, as DNA: TGTGCCAGCAGTTTGACAAGACGGGACTCGGCTTTCTTT.

The V and J genes are TRBV11-3 and TRBJ2-1; tentatively, D is TRBD2 (6 bases). From germline, CDR1 is SGHNT and CDR2 YENEEA. The CDR3 has 15 amino acids. Trimming removed 6 bases at V and 8 bases at J, with 20 bases between. CDR3 amino acids: CASSESAGSFYEQFF. The CDR3 DNA sequence: TGTGCCAGCAGTGAATCCGCGGGGTCGTTTTATGAGCAGTTCTTC.

This clone was found a few times. This chain links TRBV9 with TRBJ2-7, with D perhaps matching TRBD1 or TRBD2 (5 bases each). The CDR3 has 14 amino acids. The germline gives CDR1 SGDLS, CDR2 YYNGEE. The germline V and J ends were trimmed by 3 bases and 3 bases, with 13 bases remaining between them. The chain's CDR3 is CASSARDRRYEQYF. DNA for the CDR3: TGTGCCAGCAGCGCTCGGGACCGGCGCTACGAGCAGTACTTC.

This sequence joins TRBV19 and TRBJ1-1; 10 nucleotides align to TRBD1. Germline V gene data show CDR1 as LNHDA and CDR2 as SQIVND (reference sequence). The CDR3 spans 15 residues. Trimming at V came to 7 bases and at J to 1 base, leaving 6 bases not matched to a gene. The CDR3 bases are TGTGCCAGTAAAGACAGGGGGCGAGGGAACACTGAAGCTTTCTTT. Translated: CASKDRGRGNTEAFF. The complete variable domain, with remaining parts taken from reference TRBV19 and TRBJ1-1, reads DGGITQSPKYLFRKEGQNVTLSCEQNLNHDAMYWYRQDPGQGLRLIYYSQIVNDFQKGDIAEGYSVSREKKESFPLTVTSAQKNPTAFYLCASKDRGRGNTEAFFGQGTRLTVV.

This chain joins TRBV30 and TRBJ2-2; 7 positions match TRBD1. CDR1 and CDR2 from the germline V gene are GTSNPN and SVGIG (reference sequence). Germline trimming cut 3 bases from V and 5 bases from J; bases unmatched to any gene: 9. The CDR3 has 15 amino acids. CDR3 bases: TGTGCCTGGAGAGAGAGAGACAGGGAGACCGGGGAGCTGTTTTTT. Its translation: CAWRERDRETGELFF.

The V gene is TRBV6-5, the J gene TRBJ1-2, with TRBD1 matching 10 bases. Trimming removed 6 bases from V and 7 bases from J; junction bases left unmatched: 2. CDR1 is MNHEY, CDR2 SVGAGI, per germline. The CDR3 extends over 12 amino acids. CDR3 DNA: TGTGCCAGCAGCAGACAGGGGGCTGGCTACACCTTC. Amino acids: CASSRQGAGYTF.

The rearrangement joins TRBV15 to TRBJ2-5; D may be TRBD1 (5 bases). The CDR3 is 13 amino acids. Per the germline V gene, CDR1 is LNHNV and CDR2 is YYDKDF (reference sequence). With 9 bases removed from V and 5 bases from J, the gap between germline ends came to 16 bases. For the CDR3, the DNA is TGTGCCACGGGGCCCCGCTTGCGGGAGACCCAGTACTTC. Protein sequence: CATGPRLRETQYF.

The V and J genes are TRBV7-2 and TRBJ2-3; 7 bases match TRBD2. J gave up 6 bases and V 10 bases, and 10 bases lay outside the gene matches. Germline CDR1 and CDR2: SGHTA and FQGNSA. This CDR3 is built from 13 residues. The CDR3 DNA sequence: TGTGCCACCAGGGTAGCGGGTCCGGATACGCAGTATTTT. Translated, it gives CATRVAGPDTQYF.

This clone was observed once. J is TRBJ2-1 and V is TRBV20-1; 7 bases are a match to TRBD2. V was pared by 4 bases and J by 9 bases, with 3 bases of the junction left unmatched. Germline V gene lookup returns CDR1 DFQATT and CDR2 SNEGSKA (reference sequence). The CDR3 totals 11 residues. CDR3 sequence reads: CSATSGGEQFF. The DNA of the CDR3 is TGCAGTGCTACGTCGGGGGGTGAGCAGTTCTTC.

The chain couples TRBV9 to TRBJ1-1, with TRBD1 as a possible D gene (5 bases). Germline lookup yields CDR1 SGDLS and CDR2 YYNGEE. The CDR3 has 14 amino acids. V was trimmed by 0 bases and J by 4 bases, leaving 10 bases between them. The CDR3 region has the DNA TGTGCCAGCAGCGTAGTACGGGGGGGCACTGAAGCTTTCTTT. It is translated as CASSVVRGGTEAFF.

This rearrangement joins TRBV5-1 to TRBJ2-7; 9 bases align to TRBD2. The CDR3 is 15 amino acids. After removal of 0 bases from V and 4 bases from J, the junction contained 5 bases not matched to a gene. From germline, CDR1 is SGHRS and CDR2 YFSETQ. The CDR3 bases are TGCGCCAGCAGCTTGGCCGGGACTAGCAGATACGAGCAGTACTTC. It yields the protein CASSLAGTSRYEQYF.

The V and J genes are TRBV29-1 and TRBJ1-2, with 8 bases that match TRBD1. Looked up from germline, CDR1 is SQVTM and CDR2 is ANQGSEA. Trimming cost V 8 bases and J 6 bases; bases outside gene matches: 11. The CDR3 has 13 residues. The CDR3 region has the DNA TGCAGCCTCAGAGGGGACAGGTCTGATGGCTACACCTTC. Amino acid sequence: CSLRGDRSDGYTF.

This clone was counted between two and nine times. The rearrangement joins TRBV5-1 to TRBJ2-3; D tentatively fits TRBD1 or TRBD2 (6 bases each). The CDR3 runs to 16 residues. V was clipped by 0 bases and J by 4 bases, with 15 bases between them. From germline, CDR1 is SGHRS and CDR2 YFSETQ. DNA for the CDR3: TGCGCCAGCAGCTTGGTTTCAGGGGAGGATGCAGATACGCAGTATTTT. As protein: CASSLVSGEDADTQYF.